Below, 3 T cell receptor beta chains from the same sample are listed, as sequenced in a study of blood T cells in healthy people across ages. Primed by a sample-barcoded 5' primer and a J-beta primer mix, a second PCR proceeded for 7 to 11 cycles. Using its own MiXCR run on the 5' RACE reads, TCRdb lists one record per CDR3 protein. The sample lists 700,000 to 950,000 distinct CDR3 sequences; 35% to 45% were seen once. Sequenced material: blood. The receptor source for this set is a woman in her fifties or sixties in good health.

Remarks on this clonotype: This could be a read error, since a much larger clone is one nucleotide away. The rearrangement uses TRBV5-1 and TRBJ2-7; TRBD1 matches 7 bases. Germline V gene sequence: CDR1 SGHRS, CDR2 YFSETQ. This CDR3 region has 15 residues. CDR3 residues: CAGSLAGDSSYEQYF. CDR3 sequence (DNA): TGCGCCGGCAGCTTGGCAGGGGACAGCTCCTACGAGCAGTACTTC.

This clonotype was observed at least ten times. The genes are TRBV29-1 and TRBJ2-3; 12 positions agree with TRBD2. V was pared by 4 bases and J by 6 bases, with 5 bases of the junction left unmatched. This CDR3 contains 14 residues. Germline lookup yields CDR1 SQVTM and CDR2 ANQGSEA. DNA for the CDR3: TGCAGCGTTGGGCTAGCGGGGGGGCGGGATACGCAGTATTTT. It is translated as CSVGLAGGRDTQYF.

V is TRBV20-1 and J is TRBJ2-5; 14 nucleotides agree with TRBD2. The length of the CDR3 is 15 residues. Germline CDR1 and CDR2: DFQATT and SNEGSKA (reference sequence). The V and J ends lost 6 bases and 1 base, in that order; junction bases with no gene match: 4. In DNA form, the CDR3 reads TGCAGTGCCCGGACTAGCGGGGGGATCCAAGAGACCCAGTACTTC. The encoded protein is CSARTSGGIQETQYF.